This paragraph covers one T cell receptor beta chain sequence. Germline V lookup: CDR1 LGHDT, CDR2 YNNKEL (reference sequence). Between the trimmed V and J ends, which lost 4 bases and 0 bases, there was a span of 7 bases. The CDR3 runs to 14 residues. These data are taken from a study of blood T cell repertoires in COVID-19. Study at large: Whether acute or convalescent, the COVID-19 samples came from the United States, Italy and Spain.

Clones were sequenced by immunoSEQ multiplex PCR, and TCRdb holds only the in-frame ones, with some missing. The sample holds about 120,000 clones, around 81% seen once. The TCR comes from a man in his sixties with acute or convalescent COVID-19. Sequenced sample: peripheral blood. The gene calls are TRBV3-1 (or the pseudogene TRBV3-2) and TRBJ1-3; no firm D call. DNA of the CDR3: TGTGCCAGCAGCCTTACAGACTCTGGAAACACCATATATTTT. Translating it yields CASSLTDSGNTIYF.